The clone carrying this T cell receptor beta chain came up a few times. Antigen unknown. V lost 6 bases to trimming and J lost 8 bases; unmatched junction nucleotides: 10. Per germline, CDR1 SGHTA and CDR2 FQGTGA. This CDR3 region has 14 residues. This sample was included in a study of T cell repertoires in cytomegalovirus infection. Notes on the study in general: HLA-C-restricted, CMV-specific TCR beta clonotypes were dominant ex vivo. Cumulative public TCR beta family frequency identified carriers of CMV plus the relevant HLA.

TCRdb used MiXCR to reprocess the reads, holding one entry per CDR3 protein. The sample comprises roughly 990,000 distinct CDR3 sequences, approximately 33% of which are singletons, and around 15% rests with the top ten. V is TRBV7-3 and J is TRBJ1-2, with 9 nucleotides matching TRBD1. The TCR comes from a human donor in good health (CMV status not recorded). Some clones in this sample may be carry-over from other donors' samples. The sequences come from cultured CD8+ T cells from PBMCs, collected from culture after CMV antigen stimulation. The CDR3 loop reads CASSQTGGAEGYTF. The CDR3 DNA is TGTGCCAGCAGTCAAACAGGGGGCGCGGAAGGCTACACCTTC.